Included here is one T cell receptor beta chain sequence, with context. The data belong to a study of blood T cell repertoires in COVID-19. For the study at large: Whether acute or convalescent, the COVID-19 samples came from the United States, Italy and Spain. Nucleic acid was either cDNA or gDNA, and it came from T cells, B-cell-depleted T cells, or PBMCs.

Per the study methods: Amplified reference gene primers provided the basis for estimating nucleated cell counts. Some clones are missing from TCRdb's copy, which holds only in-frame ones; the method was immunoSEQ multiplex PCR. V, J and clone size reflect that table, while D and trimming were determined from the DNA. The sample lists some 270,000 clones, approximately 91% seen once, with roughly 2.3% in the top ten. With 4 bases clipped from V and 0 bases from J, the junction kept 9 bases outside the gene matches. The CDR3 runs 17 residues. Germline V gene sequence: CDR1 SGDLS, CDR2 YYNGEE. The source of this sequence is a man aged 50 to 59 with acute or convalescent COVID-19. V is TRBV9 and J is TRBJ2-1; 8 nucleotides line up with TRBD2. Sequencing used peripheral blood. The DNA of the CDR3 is TGTGCCAGCAGCCCGGGCGGGGGGTCAAGCTCCTACAATGAGCAGTTCTTC. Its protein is CASSPGGGSSSYNEQFF.